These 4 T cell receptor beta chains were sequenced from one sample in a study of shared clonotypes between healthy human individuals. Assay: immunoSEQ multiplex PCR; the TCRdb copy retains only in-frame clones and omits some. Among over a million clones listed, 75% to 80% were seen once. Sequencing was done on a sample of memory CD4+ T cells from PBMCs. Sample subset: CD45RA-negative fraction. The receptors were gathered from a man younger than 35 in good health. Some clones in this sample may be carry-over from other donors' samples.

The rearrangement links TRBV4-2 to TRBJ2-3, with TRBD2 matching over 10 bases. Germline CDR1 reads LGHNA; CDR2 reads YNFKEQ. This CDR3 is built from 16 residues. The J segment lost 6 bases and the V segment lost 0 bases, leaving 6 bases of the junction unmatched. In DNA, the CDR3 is TGTGCCAGCAGCCAAGAAGAGCGGGAGGGTCGCGATACGCAGTATTTT. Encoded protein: CASSQEEREGRDTQYF.

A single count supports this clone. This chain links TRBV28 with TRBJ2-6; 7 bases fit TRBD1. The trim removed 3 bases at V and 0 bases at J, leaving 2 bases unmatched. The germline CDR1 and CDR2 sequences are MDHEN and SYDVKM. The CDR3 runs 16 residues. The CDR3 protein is CASSLGQRSGANVLTF. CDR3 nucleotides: TGTGCCAGCAGTTTGGGACAGCGCTCTGGGGCCAACGTCCTGACTTTC.

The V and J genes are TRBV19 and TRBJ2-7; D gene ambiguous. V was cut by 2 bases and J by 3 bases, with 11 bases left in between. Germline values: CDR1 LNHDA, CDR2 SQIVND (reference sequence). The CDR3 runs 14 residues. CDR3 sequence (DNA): TGTGCCAGTAGTATAAAAGGTCAGAGCTACGAGCAGTACTTC. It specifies CASSIKGQSYEQYF.

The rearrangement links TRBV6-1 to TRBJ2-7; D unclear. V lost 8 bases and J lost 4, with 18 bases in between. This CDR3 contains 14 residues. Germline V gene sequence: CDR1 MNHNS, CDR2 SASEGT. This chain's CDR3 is CASRTGPGGYEQYF. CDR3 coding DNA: TGTGCCAGCCGAACCGGGCCGGGCGGTTACGAGCAGTACTTC.